This T cell receptor (beta chain) was obtained from a study of blood T cells in healthy people across ages. General study results and limits: For the donors, CMV status was unknown and possibly confounded expanded clonotype changes.

In terms of origin and age, donors were healthy Caucasian individuals from Russia aged roughly 6 to 100. Alongside a J-beta primer mix, a sample-barcoded 5' primer served in a second PCR lasting roughly 7 to 11 cycles. Each of the cDNA molecules was tagged by a template-switch adaptor with 12 random nucleotides. TCRdb processed the 5' RACE reads anew with MiXCR; each CDR3 protein has one entry. The table has about 800,000 distinct CDR3 sequences, 46% seen once; the top ten hold around a sixth. Trimming left V 6 bases short and J 2 bases short, with 7 bases between. Per germline, CDR1 SGHRS and CDR2 YFSETQ. The CDR3 spans 12 residues. With respect to this clonotype: Antigen unknown.

This receptor was taken from a man aged 80 or over in good health. The chain couples TRBV5-1 to TRBJ2-3; a possible D gene is TRBD1 (5 bases). Sequenced input: blood. The CDR3 region has the DNA TGCGCCAGCAAAGGGGACACAGATACGCAGTATTTT. It specifies CASKGDTDTQYF.